These 7 T cell receptor beta chains originate from one sample sequenced in a study of blood T cell repertoires in COVID-19. Here immunoSEQ multiplex PCR was the method, and the copy in TCRdb shows in-frame clones only, minus some. The sample lists nearly 300,000 clones, 85% to 90% occurring once. The sequencing input was PBMCs or T cells enriched from blood (not recorded which). These receptors came from a woman aged 50 to 65 who had been exposed to COVID-19.

The chain carries TRBV4-1 and TRBJ1-5; D is unclear. In germline, CDR1 is MGHRA, CDR2 YSYEKL. This CDR3 contains 15 residues. V dropped 6 bases and J dropped 5 bases, with 17 bases sitting between them. As DNA, the CDR3 is TGCGCCAGCAGGGAGAGTTCCGGGTGGGATCAGCCCCAGCATTTT. Translating it yields CASRESSGWDQPQHF.

This sequence joins TRBV30 and TRBJ1-5, with D perhaps TRBD1 (5 bases). This CDR3 is built from 13 residues. The germline V gene encodes CDR1 GTSNPN and CDR2 SVGIG (reference sequence). V was shortened by 5 bases and J by 3 bases, with 11 bases between the two germline ends. CDR3 region: CAWGRQNNQPQHF. Written as DNA, the CDR3 is TGTGCCTGGGGGAGACAGAACAATCAGCCCCAGCATTTT. The whole variable domain, remainder taken from reference TRBV30 and TRBJ1-5, is SQTIHQWPATLVQPVGSPLSLECTVEGTSNPNLYWYRQAAGRGLQLLFYSVGIGQISSEVPQNLSASRPQDRQFILSSKKLLLSDSGFYLCAWGRQNNQPQHFGDGTRLSIL.

The chain has TRBV24-1 and TRBJ1-5; D gene unclear. Germline V gene sequence: CDR1 KGHDR, CDR2 SFDVKD. Trimming pared 2 bases from V and 3 bases from J, leaving 13 bases between. The CDR3 sequence is 16 residues long. In DNA form, the CDR3 reads TGTGCCACCAGTGATTCGAGGGCCAGTTACAATCAGCCCCAGCATTTT. This gives the protein CATSDSRASYNQPQHF.

This clone was observed a few times. J is TRBJ1-5 and V is TRBV7-4; 11 bases are shared with TRBD1. Per germline, CDR1 SGHVT and CDR2 SQSDAQ. The CDR3 contains 17 residues. V lost 5 bases, J lost 5 bases, and 11 bases stayed unmatched. As DNA, the CDR3 is TGTGCCAGCAGCGCCCTCCCGGGACAGGGGGTTGATCAGCCCCAGCATTTT. It is translated as CASSALPGQGVDQPQHF.

The gene calls are TRBV10-3 and TRBJ2-2; 9 bases align to TRBD1. Unmatched junction bases numbered 11, after V lost 10 bases and J lost 5 bases. The CDR3 spans 15 residues. In germline, CDR1 is ENHRY, CDR2 SYGVKD. The CDR3 DNA reads as TGTGCCACCGAACAAGGGACAGGGAAAACCGGGGAGCTGTTTTTT. It specifies CATEQGTGKTGELFF.

The V call is TRBV5-1, the J call TRBJ2-1, with TRBD2 identical over 7 bases. V lost 0 bases, J lost 3 bases, and 3 bases stayed unmatched. Looked up from germline, CDR1 is SGHRS and CDR2 is YFSETQ. The CDR3 covers 15 residues. CDR3 region: CASSLGGGDYNEQFF. The DNA for the CDR3 is TGCGCCAGCAGCTTGGGCGGGGGTGACTACAATGAGCAGTTCTTC.

This chain connects TRBV9 to TRBJ2-2; D is perhaps TRBD2 (5 bases). This CDR3 comprises 16 residues. Germline values: CDR1 SGDLS, CDR2 YYNGEE. Trimming left V 4 bases short and J 0 bases short, with 13 bases between. The CDR3 reads CASSFTGETNTGELFF. For the CDR3, the DNA is TGTGCCAGCAGCTTCACCGGGGAGACGAACACCGGGGAGCTGTTTTTT.